The 10 T cell receptor beta chains reported below all come from one sample, sequenced in a study of blood T cell repertoires in COVID-19. Libraries were prepared by immunoSEQ multiplex PCR; TCRdb keeps only in-frame clonotypes and omits some of them. This table holds some 30,000 clones, around 80% found once. Material for sequencing was peripheral blood. These receptors originate from a human donor in a cohort sampled during active COVID-19.

V and J are TRBV10-2 and TRBJ2-5, with 10 bases matching TRBD2. The length of the CDR3 is 16 residues. Per the germline V gene, CDR1 is WSHSY and CDR2 is SAAADI. V was clipped by 5 bases and J by 2 bases; unmatched bases: 8. In nucleotides, the CDR3 is TGCGCCAGCAGTTCACAAGCGGGGGGGCGGCAAGAGACCCAGTACTTC. As protein: CASSSQAGGRQETQYF.

The CDR3: CASSVTANTDTQYF. Written as DNA, the CDR3 is TGCGCCAGCAGTGTAACTGCGAACACAGATACGCAGTATTTT. The chain couples TRBV10-1 to TRBJ2-3; D is undetermined. The V end lost 4 bases, the J end lost 2 bases, and 10 bases lay between the germline ends. The CDR3 contains 14 residues. Germline assignment: CDR1 WNHNN and CDR2 SYGVQD (reference sequence).

The CDR3 nucleotides read TGTGCCAGCAGTTCCCCGGGGGATACGCAGTATTTT. Amino acids: CASSSPGDTQYF. V gene TRBV7-2 combines with J gene TRBJ2-3; TRBD2 might be the D (5 bases). The length of the CDR3 is 12 residues. Germline V gene sequence: CDR1 SGHTA, CDR2 FQGNSA. V was shortened by 6 bases and J by 6 bases, with 10 bases between the two germline ends.

This clone has only a few counts. The chain has TRBV7-2 and TRBJ1-5; 7 positions match TRBD1. Per germline, CDR1 SGHTA and CDR2 FQGNSA. The CDR3 has 15 amino acids. V was clipped by 5 bases and J by 4 bases; unmatched bases: 8. DNA for the CDR3: TGTGCCAGCAGCCCCCTGACAGGGACGAATCAGCCCCAGCATTTT. Amino acid sequence: CASSPLTGTNQPQHF.

The V gene is TRBV2, the J gene TRBJ1-6, with TRBD1 as a possible D gene (6 bases). The V end lost 8 bases, the J end lost 3 bases, and 11 bases lay between the germline ends. This CDR3 contains 14 residues. CDR1 is SNHLY and CDR2 is FYNNEI in the germline V gene. CDR3 region: CASRDTLYNSPLHF. CDR3 nucleotide sequence: TGTGCCAGCCGGGACACACTCTATAATTCACCCCTCCACTTT.

This chain uses TRBV14 with TRBJ1-2, with D perhaps matching TRBD1 (6 bases). Between the trimmed V and J ends, which lost 1 base and 9 bases, there was a span of 12 bases. In germline, CDR1 is SGHDN, CDR2 FVKESK. The CDR3 is made up of 13 amino acids. This CDR3 reads CASSQGKGGSYTF. CDR3 nucleotide sequence: TGTGCCAGCAGCCAAGGGAAAGGGGGAAGCTACACCTTC. The whole variable domain, remainder taken from reference TRBV14 and TRBJ1-2, is EAGVTQFPSHSVIEKGQTVTLRCDPISGHDNLYWYRRVMGKEIKFLLHFVKESKQDESGMPNNRFLAERTGGTYSTLKVQPAELEDSGVYFCASSQGKGGSYTFGSGTRLTVV.

The gene calls are TRBV14 and TRBJ1-3; TRBD1 is a possible D gene (5 bases). CDR3 length: 11 residues. V shed 11 bases and J shed 10 bases, with 15 bases lying between them. Germline V gene lookup returns CDR1 SGHDN and CDR2 FVKESK. CDR3 amino acids: CAELGGETIYF. The CDR3 nucleotides read TGTGCCGAGCTGGGGGGGGAAACCATATATTTT.

This clone was picked up one time. One end of the junction varies from germline; a read error may be responsible. This chain connects TRBV3-1 (or the pseudogene TRBV3-2) to TRBJ2-7; 7 bases fit TRBD1. CDR1 LGHDT and CDR2 YNNKEL come from the germline V gene (reference sequence). The CDR3 consists of 13 residues. The CDR3 region has the DNA TGTGCCAGCAGTCAAGGGGGCCGTTCCGAGCAGTACTTC. Translated, it gives CASSQGGRSEQYF.

This clone was recorded once. The chain joins TRBV3-1 (or the pseudogene TRBV3-2) to TRBJ1-2, with TRBD1 matching 7 bases. Germline V gene data show CDR1 as LGHDT and CDR2 as YNNKEL (reference sequence). V lost 5 bases, J lost 4 bases, and 1 base stayed unmatched. The CDR3 runs 12 residues. In DNA form, the CDR3 reads TGTGCCAGCAGCTACAGGGGCTATGGCTACACCTTC. Translated, it gives CASSYRGYGYTF.

The chain has TRBV6-4 and TRBJ1-2; 8 bases map to TRBD1. Unmatched junction bases numbered 2, after V lost 0 bases and J lost 8 bases. Germline V gives CDR1 MRHNA, CDR2 SNTAGT. CDR3 size: 13 residues. In DNA, the CDR3 is TGTGCCAGCAGTGACTCGACAGGGGAAGGCTACACCTTC. Protein sequence: CASSDSTGEGYTF.